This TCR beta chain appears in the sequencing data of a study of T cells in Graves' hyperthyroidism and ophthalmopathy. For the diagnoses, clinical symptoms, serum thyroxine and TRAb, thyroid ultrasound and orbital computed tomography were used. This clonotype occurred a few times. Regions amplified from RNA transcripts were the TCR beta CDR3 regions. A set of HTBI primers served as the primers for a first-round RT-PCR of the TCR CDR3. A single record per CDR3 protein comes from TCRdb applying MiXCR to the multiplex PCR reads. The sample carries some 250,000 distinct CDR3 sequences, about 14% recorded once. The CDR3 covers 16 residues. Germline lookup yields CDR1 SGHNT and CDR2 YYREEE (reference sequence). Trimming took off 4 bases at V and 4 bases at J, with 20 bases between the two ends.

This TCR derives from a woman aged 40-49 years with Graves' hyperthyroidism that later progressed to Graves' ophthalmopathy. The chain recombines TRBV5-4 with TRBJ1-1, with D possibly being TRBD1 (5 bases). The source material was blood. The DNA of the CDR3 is TGTGCCAGCAGCCAGAGGCCCGCAGACGGGGGCACTGAAGCTTTCTTT. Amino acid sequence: CASSQRPADGGTEAFF.